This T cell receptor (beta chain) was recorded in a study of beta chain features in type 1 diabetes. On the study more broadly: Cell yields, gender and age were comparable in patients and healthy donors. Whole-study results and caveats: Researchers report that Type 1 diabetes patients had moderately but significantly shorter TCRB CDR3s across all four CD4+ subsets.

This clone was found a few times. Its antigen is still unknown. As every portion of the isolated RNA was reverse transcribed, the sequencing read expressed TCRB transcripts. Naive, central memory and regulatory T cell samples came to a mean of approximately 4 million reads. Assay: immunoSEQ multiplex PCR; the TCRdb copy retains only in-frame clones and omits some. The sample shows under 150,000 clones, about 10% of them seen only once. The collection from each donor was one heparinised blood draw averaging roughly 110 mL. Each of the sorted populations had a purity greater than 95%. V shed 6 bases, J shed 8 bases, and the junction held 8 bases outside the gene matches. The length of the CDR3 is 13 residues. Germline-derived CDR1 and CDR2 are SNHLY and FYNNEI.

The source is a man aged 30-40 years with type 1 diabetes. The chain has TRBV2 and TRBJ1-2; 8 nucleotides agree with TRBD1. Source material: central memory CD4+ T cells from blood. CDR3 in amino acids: CASRVGQGSGYTF. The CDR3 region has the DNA TGTGCCAGCAGGGTCGGACAGGGTAGCGGCTACACCTTC.